This T cell receptor (beta chain) was recorded in a study of cytomegalovirus exposure and HLA in healthy donors. TCRdb's table, derived via immunoSEQ multiplex PCR, lists solely in-frame clones and lacks some. The sample carries over 200,000 clones, roughly 88% recorded once. Unmatched junction bases numbered 4, after V lost 2 bases and J lost 8 bases. This CDR3 has 13 amino acids. Per the germline V gene, CDR1 is SGHNT and CDR2 is YYREEE (reference sequence). Overall study findings and caveats: Reports described diagnosis of cytomegalovirus status by the classifier as highly specific and sensitive. Cytomegalovirus-associated TCR beta chains were listed, numbering over 150.

To note about this clone: Its antigen is still unknown.

V is TRBV5-4 and J is TRBJ2-1; 7 bases agree with TRBD2. The sequence derives from a woman aged 18-30 years in good health and CMV-seronegative. Sequenced material: PBMCs. CDR3 nucleotide sequence: TGTGCCAGCAGCTTTTGGGAGGGCGATGAGCAGTTCTTC. This translates into CASSFWEGDEQFF.